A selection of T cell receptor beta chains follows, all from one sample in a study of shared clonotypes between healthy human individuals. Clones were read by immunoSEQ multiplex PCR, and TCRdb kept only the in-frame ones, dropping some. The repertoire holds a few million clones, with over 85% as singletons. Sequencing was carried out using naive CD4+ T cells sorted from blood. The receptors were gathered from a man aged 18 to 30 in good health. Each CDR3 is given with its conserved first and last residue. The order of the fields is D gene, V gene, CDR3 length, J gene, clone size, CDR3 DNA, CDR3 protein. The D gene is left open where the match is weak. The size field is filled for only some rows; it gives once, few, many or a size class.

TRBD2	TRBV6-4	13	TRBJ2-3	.	TGTGCCACCCGACTAGCGGGGTCCGATACGCAGTATTTT	CATRLAGSDTQYF
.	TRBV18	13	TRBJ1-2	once	TGTGCCAGCTCCTTGGACCGAAACTATGGCTACACCTTC	CASSLDRNYGYTF
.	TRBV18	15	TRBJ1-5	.	TGTGCCAGCTCACCATCGGGACCTAGCAATCAGCCCCAGCATTTT	CASSPSGPSNQPQHF
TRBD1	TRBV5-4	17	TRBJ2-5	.	TGTGCCAGCAGCTTGGCCGGACAGGGAGGAGTGCAAGAGACCCAGTACTTC	CASSLAGQGGVQETQYF
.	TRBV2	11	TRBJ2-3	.	TGTGCCAGCAGTGAGAGGGATACGCAGTATTTT	CASSERDTQYF
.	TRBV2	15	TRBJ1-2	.	TGTGCCAGCAGAAGGGGGGGGTTCGGTACTAGGGGCTACACCTTC	CASRRGGFGTRGYTF
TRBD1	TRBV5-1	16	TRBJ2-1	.	TGCGCCAGCAGCTTGGCCGGGACAGGGGTCCACAATGAGCAGTTCTTC	CASSLAGTGVHNEQFF
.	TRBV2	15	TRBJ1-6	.	TGTGCCAGCAGTGTATTTGGGCAGGGCGGTTCACCCCTCCACTTT	CASSVFGQGGSPLHF
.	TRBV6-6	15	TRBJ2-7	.	TGTGCCAGCAGACCGAGGCGCGAGGGTGGCGACGAGCAGTACTTC	CASRPRREGGDEQYF
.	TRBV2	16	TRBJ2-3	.	TGTGCCAGTTCTACCGGAGGGGGTCCGCCCACAGATACGCAGTATTTT	CASSTGGGPPTDTQYF
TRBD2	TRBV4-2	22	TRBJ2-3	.	TGTGCCAGCAGCCAAGCAGGGACCGGGACTAGCGGGAGGTCCGACCTGGGAGATACGCAGTATTTT	CASSQAGTGTSGRSDLGDTQYF
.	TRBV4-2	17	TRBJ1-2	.	TGTGCCAGCAGCCTACAAGTACCCGGGGGGCAGAACTATGGCTACACCTTC	CASSLQVPGGQNYGYTF
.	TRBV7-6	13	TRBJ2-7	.	TGTGCCAGCAGCTTAGGCTGGGGCTACGAGCAGTACTTC	CASSLGWGYEQYF
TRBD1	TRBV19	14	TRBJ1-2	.	TGTGCCAGTAGTCCCGGGACAGGGCGTTATGGCTACACCTTC	CASSPGTGRYGYTF
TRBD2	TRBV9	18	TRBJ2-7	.	TGTGCCAGCTCCGCCGCCAGCGGGGGGTCAAGGAGCTCCTACGAGCAGTACTTC	CASSAASGGSRSSYEQYF
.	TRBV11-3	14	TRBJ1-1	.	TGTGCCAGCAGCTCAGGGGCGAGGAACACTGAAGCTTTCTTT	CASSSGARNTEAFF
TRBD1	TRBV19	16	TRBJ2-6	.	TGTGCCAGTAGTACCCAGGGGGAATCAGGGGCCAACGTCCTGACTTTC	CASSTQGESGANVLTF